This passage covers 18 T cell receptor beta chains from one sample sequenced in a study of T cell responses to AZD1222 COVID-19 vaccine. TCRdb's table, derived via immunoSEQ multiplex PCR, lists solely in-frame clones and lacks some. The sample has about 110,000 clones; roughly 90% are singletons. This material consisted of peripheral blood, taken on day 0 of AZD1222 vaccination. These receptors all come from an adult in good health.

V gene TRBV12-3 or TRBV12-4 combines with J gene TRBJ2-7; no firm D call. V gave up 6 bases and J gave up 3 bases, with 6 bases separating them. The CDR3 has 11 amino acids. The CDR3 reads CASSAGYEQYF. The DNA of the CDR3 is TGTGCCAGCAGCGCCGGCTACGAGCAGTACTTC.

V is TRBV9 and J is TRBJ2-2; weak D call: TRBD2 (6 bases). CDR1 and CDR2 (germline): SGDLS, YYNGEE. Between the trimmed V and J ends, which lost 0 bases and 3 bases, there was a span of 9 bases. The CDR3 has 15 amino acids. The CDR3 protein is CASSVATGDTGELFF. CDR3 in DNA: TGTGCCAGCAGCGTAGCTACGGGGGACACCGGGGAGCTGTTTTTT.

The V and J genes are TRBV5-1 and TRBJ1-2; no clear D. This CDR3 has 16 amino acids. The V and J ends lost 3 bases and 0 bases respectively, with 15 bases between them. Germline V gene lookup returns CDR1 SGHRS and CDR2 YFSETQ. The CDR3 here is CASSYTTAPANYGYTF. In nucleotides, the CDR3 is TGCGCCAGCAGCTACACGACTGCACCCGCTAACTATGGCTACACCTTC.

The chain links TRBV2 to TRBJ1-2; TRBD1 matches 9 bases. This CDR3 has 17 amino acids. V dropped 2 bases and J dropped 3; count of bases not matched to a gene: 10. From germline, CDR1 is SNHLY and CDR2 FYNNEI. The CDR3 region has the DNA TGTGCCAGCAGTGAAAGGACAGGGGTAAAAAAAGACTATGGCTACACCTTC. Protein product: CASSERTGVKKDYGYTF.

The chain joins TRBV3-1 (or the pseudogene TRBV3-2) to TRBJ1-1; D is perhaps TRBD1 (5 bases). Germline V lookup: CDR1 LGHDT, CDR2 YNNKEL (reference sequence). This CDR3 comprises 15 residues. V was cut by 4 bases and J by 1 base, with 13 bases left in between. CDR3 sequence reads: CASSPTDTGNTEAFF. CDR3 DNA sequence: TGTGCCAGCAGCCCAACCGATACAGGGAACACTGAAGCTTTCTTT.

This chain links TRBV7-6 with TRBJ2-2; maybe TRBD2 (5 bases). The germline V gene has CDR1 SGHVS and CDR2 FNYEAQ. CDR3 length: 16 amino acids. The germline V and J ends were trimmed by 7 bases and 7 bases, with 22 bases remaining between them. CDR3 region: CASTDPSRLLVGELFF. CDR3 DNA: TGTGCCAGCACCGATCCTAGCAGGCTGTTAGTCGGGGAGCTGTTTTTT.

This chain connects TRBV30 to TRBJ1-5, with D hard to call. CDR1 GTSNPN and CDR2 SVGIG come from the germline V gene (reference sequence). The CDR3 runs 17 residues. V lost 0 bases and J 2 bases, leaving 17 bases between the germline ends. This chain's CDR3 is CAWSVGWASVGNQPQHF. In DNA form, the CDR3 reads TGTGCCTGGAGTGTCGGTTGGGCTTCCGTCGGCAATCAGCCCCAGCATTTT.

V and J are TRBV10-3 and TRBJ2-2; 7 bases agree with TRBD1. V was pared by 3 bases and J by 0 bases, with 4 bases of the junction left unmatched. Germline CDR1 ENHRY, CDR2 SYGVKD. The CDR3 totals 16 residues. CDR3 residues: CAISDTGASNTGELFF. The CDR3 DNA sequence: TGTGCCATCAGTGACACAGGGGCGTCGAACACCGGGGAGCTGTTTTTT.

The CDR3 reads CASSLDASGDYEQYF. CDR3 DNA: TGTGCCAGCAGCTTGGATGCTAGCGGGGACTACGAGCAGTACTTC. The chain links TRBV5-4 to TRBJ2-7; 9 nucleotides line up with TRBD2. V trimming: 0 bases; J trimming: 3 bases; junction bases outside the gene matches: 4. Germline CDR1 is SGHNT and CDR2 is YYREEE (reference sequence). This CDR3 region has 15 residues.

J is TRBJ1-2 and V is TRBV14; D is unclear. CDR1 SGHDN and CDR2 FVKESK come from the germline V gene. The germline V and J ends were trimmed by 1 base and 4 bases, with 10 bases remaining between them. This CDR3 spans 14 amino acids. The CDR3 region has the DNA TGTGCCAGCAGCCAAGGGGGTAGGTCCTATGGCTACACCTTC. It codes for CASSQGGRSYGYTF.

CDR3 sequence: CASSYRGTGVNEQFF. The CDR3 coding sequence is TGTGCCAGCAGTTACCGGGGGACAGGGGTCAATGAGCAGTTCTTC. The chain links TRBV6-5 to TRBJ2-1; 10 positions match TRBD1. This CDR3 comprises 15 residues. Per the germline V gene, CDR1 is MNHEY and CDR2 is SVGAGI. V shed 2 bases and J 6 bases; nucleotides not matched to a gene: 4.

For the CDR3, the DNA is TGTGCTAGTGGTTTGGAACAGGGCCCTTCGCGGCTTCGAAACACCATATATTTT. Translating it yields CASGLEQGPSRLRNTIYF. This chain uses TRBV12-5 with TRBJ1-3; the D gene is possibly TRBD1 (6 bases). The CDR3 extends over 18 amino acids. V lost 1 base and J lost 5, with 21 bases in between. Germline V gene data show CDR1 as LGHNT and CDR2 as FRNRAP.

The rearrangement links TRBV4-1 to TRBJ2-7; D gene uncertain. The CDR3 sequence is 14 residues long. Trimming pared 1 base from V and 3 bases from J, leaving 10 bases between. Germline CDR1 is MGHRA and CDR2 is YSYEKL. The CDR3 DNA is TGCGCCAGCAGCCAAGTTATAATAAGCTACGAGCAGTACTTC. Its protein is CASSQVIISYEQYF.

This sequence joins TRBV5-1 and TRBJ2-2, with D perhaps given as TRBD1 or TRBD2 (5 bases each). Germline loops: CDR1 SGHRS, CDR2 YFSETQ. This CDR3 contains 13 residues. V dropped 6 bases and J dropped 4 bases, with 10 bases sitting between them. CDR3 residues: CASTPGSTGELFF. The CDR3 DNA sequence: TGCGCCAGCACTCCAGGGAGCACCGGGGAGCTGTTTTTT.

CDR3 bases: TGCCATTGCTTAGCGGGCTTGAATGAGCAGTTCTTC. Protein: CHCLAGLNEQFF. This chain links TRBV29-1 with TRBJ2-1; 7 nucleotides match TRBD2. The CDR3 totals 12 residues. From germline, CDR1 is SQVTM and CDR2 ANQGSEA.

This chain uses TRBV7-2 with TRBJ2-5; 15 bases are shared with TRBD2. The germline CDR1 and CDR2 sequences are SGHTA and FQGNSA. The CDR3 contains 18 residues. The V segment lost 3 bases and the J segment 5 bases; nucleotides outside the gene matches: 10. Here the CDR3 reads CASSLGLAGGHFWETQYF. CDR3 coding DNA: TGTGCCAGCAGCTTGGGACTAGCGGGGGGTCATTTCTGGGAGACCCAGTACTTC.

V usage is TRBV9 and J usage is TRBJ1-1; D perhaps matches TRBD1 (5 bases). V was trimmed by 0 bases and J by 4 bases, leaving 10 bases between them. Germline CDR1 is SGDLS and CDR2 is YYNGEE. This CDR3 has 14 residues. CDR3 sequence reads: CASSVGGRSTEAFF. CDR3 nucleotide sequence: TGTGCCAGCAGCGTAGGGGGCCGGAGCACTGAAGCTTTCTTT. Full variable domain (missing parts from reference TRBV9 and TRBJ1-1): DSGVTQTPKHLITATGQRVTLRCSPRSGDLSVYWYQQSLDQGLQFLIQYYNGEERAKGNILERFSAQQFPDLHSELNLSSLELGDSALYFCASSVGGRSTEAFFGQGTRLTVV.

This rearrangement joins TRBV5-5 to TRBJ1-2; D possibly corresponds to TRBD1 (5 bases). Trimming cost V 0 bases and J 3 bases, with 12 bases left between them. Germline V lookup: CDR1 SGHKS, CDR2 YYEKEE (reference sequence). There are 15 residues in the CDR3. The CDR3 DNA follows: TGTGCCAGCAGCTTGGCGCTAGACAGATACTATGGCTACACCTTC. As protein: CASSLALDRYYGYTF.